The 30 T cell receptor beta chains below come from one sample, sequenced in a study of blood T cells in healthy people across ages. Primed by a sample-barcoded 5' primer and a J-beta primer mix, a second PCR proceeded for 7 to 11 cycles. MiXCR, applied by TCRdb to the 5' RACE reads, yields one record per CDR3 protein. The table shows about 670,000 distinct CDR3 sequences, with under 65% occurring only once. The specimen was blood. The source of these receptors is a woman older than 75 in good health.

The chain joins TRBV29-1 to TRBJ1-5, with D possibly TRBD1 on 5 matching bases. Germline loops: CDR1 SQVTM, CDR2 ANQGSEA. The V end was cut by 6 bases, the J end by 6 bases, with 15 bases between. The CDR3 is made up of 13 amino acids. The CDR3 DNA reads as TGCAGCGTGGGGGAAGGGGTGAGTCAGCCCCAGCATTTT. It specifies CSVGEGVSQPQHF.

This sequence joins TRBV12-3 or TRBV12-4 and TRBJ2-5; D tentatively fits TRBD1 or TRBD2 (5 bases each). The closer fit of TRBJ2-7 to the DNA end suggests the J call may be wrong. This CDR3 is built from 14 residues. The CDR3 nucleotides are TGTGCCAGCAGTCAAACGGGACCCCTTGGCGAGCAGTACTTC. Amino acids: CASSQTGPLGEQYF.

The gene calls are TRBV15 and TRBJ2-1; TRBD1 aligns across 7 bases. The V gene end was trimmed by 6 bases and the J gene end by 3 bases; junction bases not matched to a gene: 5. The CDR3 has 14 amino acids. Germline lookup yields CDR1 LNHNV and CDR2 YYDKDF (reference sequence). CDR3 loop: CATSTTGLYNEQFF. The CDR3 bases are TGTGCCACCAGTACGACAGGGCTCTACAATGAGCAGTTCTTC. Combining the CDR3 with reference TRBV15 and TRBJ2-1 gives the whole variable domain DAMVIQNPRYQVTQFGKPVTLSCSQTLNHNVMYWYQQKSSQAPKLLFHYYDKDFNNEADTPDNFQSRRPNTSFCFLDIRSPGLGDTAMYLCATSTTGLYNEQFFGPGTRLTVL.

Turning to this clonotype: Being one base from a much bigger clone, this may be a read error. J is TRBJ2-3 and V is TRBV6-5; D may be TRBD2 (6 bases). Per the germline V gene, CDR1 is MNHEY and CDR2 is SVGAGI. This CDR3 contains 16 residues. Trimming stripped 3 bases from V and 3 bases from J, with 16 bases between. The CDR3 reads CASSYSGVRATDTQYF. For the CDR3, the DNA is TGTGCCAGCAGTTATTCGGGGGTCAGAGCAACAGATACGCAGTATTTT.

The J gene is TRBJ1-6, the V gene TRBV3-1; D is undetermined. This CDR3 has 14 amino acids. The ends were cut back, 0 bases at V and 9 bases at J, with 9 bases in the middle. Germline CDR1 and CDR2: LGHDT and YNNKEL (reference sequence). The CDR3 bases are TGTGCCAGCAGCCAAGATTCCGGGAGTTCACCCCTCCACTTT. Amino acid sequence: CASSQDSGSSPLHF.

This clonotype is a singleton in its sample. The chain links TRBV9 to TRBJ1-2, with TRBD1 matching 8 bases. Losses at the gene ends were 0 bases for V and 2 bases for J; bases not matched to a gene: 6. Germline values: CDR1 SGDLS, CDR2 YYNGEE. CDR3 length: 16 amino acids. In DNA, the CDR3 is TGTGCCAGCAGCGTAGCACCGGGACAGGAGAACTATGGCTACACCTTC. Residues: CASSVAPGQENYGYTF.

Only a few counts were recorded for this clonotype. The rearrangement uses TRBV12-3 or TRBV12-4 and TRBJ2-3; D is unclear. CDR3 size: 15 residues. The germline V and J ends were trimmed by 7 bases and 0 bases, with 14 bases remaining between them. The CDR3 nucleotides are TGTGCCAGCACCGCCTGGGCAGCGAGCACAGATACGCAGTATTTT. Translated, it gives CASTAWAASTDTQYF.

This clonotype was observed a few times. V usage is TRBV20-1 and J usage is TRBJ2-1; either TRBD1 or TRBD2 may supply D (5 bases each). The germline CDR1 and CDR2 sequences are DFQATT and SNEGSKA (reference sequence). The CDR3 loop spans 13 amino acids. Trimming pared 5 bases from V and 6 bases from J, leaving 14 bases between. The CDR3 DNA follows: TGCAGTGCTTCCCGTGGGACGAGCAATGAGCAGTTCTTC. As protein: CSASRGTSNEQFF.

V usage is TRBV6-5 and J usage is TRBJ2-5; D is possibly TRBD1 (6 bases). CDR1 and CDR2 (germline): MNHEY, SVGAGI. The V end lost 5 bases, the J end lost 3 bases, and 19 bases lay between the germline ends. The CDR3 has 16 residues. In DNA, the CDR3 is TGTGCCAGCAGTCTACACCTAGACAGGTCTGAAGAGACCCAGTACTTC. This encodes CASSLHLDRSEETQYF.

The V and J genes are TRBV25-1 and TRBJ2-5, with D maybe TRBD2 (5 bases). Trimming removed 5 bases from V and 4 bases from J, with 14 bases in between. Germline lookup yields CDR1 MGHDK and CDR2 SYGVNS. The CDR3 has 14 residues. CDR3: CASSPTRFGETQYF. The CDR3 nucleotides read TGTGCCAGCAGTCCAACTAGATTTGGAGAGACCCAGTACTTC. Complete variable domain (other parts from reference TRBV25-1 and TRBJ2-5): EADIYQTPRYLVIGTGKKITLECSQTMGHDKMYWYQQDPGMELHLIHYSYGVNSTEKGDLSSESTVSRIRTEHFPLTLESARPSHTSQYLCASSPTRFGETQYFGPGTRLLVL.

Many counts were recorded for this clonotype. The rearrangement joins TRBV11-1 to TRBJ1-2, with 10 bases identical to TRBD1. The CDR3 covers 14 residues. The trim removed 4 bases at V and 3 bases at J, leaving 2 bases unmatched. In germline, CDR1 is SGHAT, CDR2 FQDESV (reference sequence). As DNA, the CDR3 is TGTGCCAGCAGCTCCGGACAGGGGGACTATGGCTACACCTTC. It codes for CASSSGQGDYGYTF.

This chain connects TRBV4-3 to TRBJ2-5; D unresolved. The J call is uncertain, as TRBJ2-7 better fits the DNA end. CDR3 size: 15 residues. CDR1 is LGHNA and CDR2 is YSLEER in the germline V gene. Here the CDR3 DNA reads TGCGCCAGCAGCCGAGAACCTGGGCCAGTCTACGAGCAGTACTTC. Its translation is CASSREPGPVYEQYF.

The rearrangement links TRBV20-1 to TRBJ2-5; TRBD2 agrees at 7 bases. The length of the CDR3 is 15 residues. The ends lost 8 bases at V and 11 bases at J; junction bases unmatched: 23. Looked up from germline, CDR1 is DFQATT and CDR2 is SNEGSKA (reference sequence). The CDR3 reads CSTKRTAGDRGEQYF. The CDR3 bases are TGCAGTACTAAACGAACGGCGGGAGATAGAGGGGAGCAGTACTTC.

The chain combines TRBV29-1 with TRBJ2-1; 16 nucleotides agree with TRBD2. The CDR3 totals 15 residues. Germline CDR1 reads SQVTM; CDR2 reads ANQGSEA. V lost 7 bases to trimming and J lost 8 bases; unmatched junction nucleotides: 8. The CDR3 coding sequence is TGCAGCGGGAGGACCGGGACTAGCGGGGGGGATGAGCAGTTCTTC. Its protein is CSGRTGTSGGDEQFF.

The J gene is TRBJ1-5, the V gene TRBV7-9; D is possibly TRBD1 (5 bases). The CDR3 has 15 residues. Per germline, CDR1 SEHNR and CDR2 FQNEAQ (reference sequence). Trimming cost V 5 bases and J 3 bases, with 14 bases left between them. The CDR3 nucleotides are TGTGCCAGCAGCGTGGGGACGGGAAACAATCAGCCCCAGCATTTT. Residues: CASSVGTGNNQPQHF.

The DNA for the CDR3 is TGTGCCAGCAGCCCCCCTTTGGGTGAGCAGTTCTTC. Translating gives CASSPPLGEQFF. V gene TRBV6-2 or TRBV6-3 combines with J gene TRBJ2-1; D gene unclear. V was shortened by 6 bases and J by 9 bases, with 12 bases between the two germline ends. CDR3 length: 12 amino acids. CDR1 MNHEY and CDR2 SVGEGT come from the germline V gene.

About this clonotype: A clone one base away is much larger, so this may be a read error. This chain uses TRBV6-5 with TRBJ1-6, with no clear D. CDR1 and CDR2 from the germline V gene are MNHEY and SVGAGI. This CDR3 contains 14 residues. This chain's CDR3 is CASSDSRTAPTLHF. The CDR3 DNA is TGTGCCAGCAGTGACTCCAGGACGGCGCCCACCCTCCACTTT.

This clonotype appeared many times. The V and J genes are TRBV20-1 and TRBJ2-1; 9 positions agree with TRBD2. Per germline, CDR1 DFQATT and CDR2 SNEGSKA (reference sequence). This CDR3 comprises 14 residues. V shed 3 bases and J 7 bases; nucleotides not matched to a gene: 7. The CDR3 spells CSASWRGGENEQFF. The CDR3 nucleotides are TGCAGTGCTAGTTGGCGGGGGGGTGAGAATGAGCAGTTCTTC.

Of note for this clonotype: A much more abundant neighbour one base away suggests this may be a read error. The V and J genes are TRBV5-1 and TRBJ2-1, with 9 bases matching TRBD2. Germline assignment: CDR1 SGHRS and CDR2 YFSETQ. The CDR3 spans 16 residues. The CDR3: CTSSSDSGSSYNEQFF. CDR3 sequence (DNA): TGCACCAGCAGCTCCGATAGCGGGAGCTCCTACAATGAGCAGTTCTTC.

This clonotype was detected only a few times. The V and J genes are TRBV19 and TRBJ1-2; D uncertain. The V gene's germline CDR1 is LNHDA and CDR2 SQIVND (reference sequence). V dropped 5 bases and J dropped 6 bases, with 22 bases sitting between them. This CDR3 comprises 16 residues. The CDR3 nucleotides are TGTGCCAGTAGTTCCCGATGGTCGGTTTACTTGGATGGCTACACCTTC. This gives the protein CASSSRWSVYLDGYTF. The whole variable domain, filled in from reference TRBV19 and TRBJ1-2, reads DGGITQSPKYLFRKEGQNVTLSCEQNLNHDAMYWYRQDPGQGLRLIYYSQIVNDFQKGDIAEGYSVSREKKESFPLTVTSAQKNPTAFYLCASSSRWSVYLDGYTFGSGTRLTVV.

At least ten counts were recorded for this clonotype. This chain joins TRBV20-1 and TRBJ2-3, with TRBD2 as a possible D gene (5 bases). Germline-derived CDR1 and CDR2 are DFQATT and SNEGSKA (reference sequence). Between the trimmed V and J ends, which lost 2 bases and 6 bases, there was a span of 6 bases. There are 11 residues in the CDR3. The CDR3 region is CSARPGDTQYF. CDR3 in DNA: TGCAGTGCTAGACCGGGGGATACGCAGTATTTT.

A word on this clonotype: This could be a read error, since a much larger clone is one nucleotide away. This sequence joins TRBV7-3 and TRBJ2-5, with unresolved D. Deletions cut 5 bases from V and 11 bases from J, with 21 bases between. CDR3 size: 14 residues. CDR1 and CDR2 (germline): SGHTA, FQGTGA. The CDR3 is CASSAGRGGNEQYF. The CDR3 DNA is TGTGCCAGCAGCGCAGGCCGTGGTGGGAATGAGCAGTACTTC.

The rearrangement links TRBV24-1 to TRBJ2-3; TRBD1 aligns across 9 bases. Germline loops: CDR1 KGHDR, CDR2 SFDVKD. This CDR3 is built from 15 residues. J gave up 4 bases and V 8 bases, and 9 bases lay outside the gene matches. CDR3 sequence reads: CATTLGTGWADTQYF. As DNA, the CDR3 is TGTGCCACCACTCTCGGGACAGGGTGGGCAGATACGCAGTATTTT.

This clonotype was detected ten times or more. V is TRBV5-1 and J is TRBJ2-1; 8 bases are a match to TRBD1. The germline V gene has CDR1 SGHRS and CDR2 YFSETQ. This CDR3 region has 14 residues. Germline trimming cut 7 bases from V and 3 bases from J; bases unmatched to any gene: 6. In DNA form, the CDR3 reads TGCGCCAGCGGGACAGGCCGGGGCTACAATGAGCAGTTCTTC. This codes for CASGTGRGYNEQFF.

This clonotype appeared many times. V and J are TRBV7-2 and TRBJ1-1; D is unclear. The length of the CDR3 is 13 residues. V lost 1 base to trimming and J lost 5 bases, with 8 bases between them. Germline assignment: CDR1 SGHTA and CDR2 FQGNSA. The CDR3 DNA is TGTGCCAGCAGCTTAGGCATCAAAACTGAAGCTTTCTTT. Amino acids: CASSLGIKTEAFF.

Remarks on this clonotype: A much bigger clone sits one base away, suggesting this may be a read error. The rearrangement uses TRBV24-1 and TRBJ2-1, with D possibly TRBD1 on 7 matching bases. The CDR3 extends over 20 amino acids. Per germline, CDR1 KGHDR and CDR2 SFDVKD. CDR3 DNA: TGTGCCACCAGTGATTTGCCGGGCGGTGCAGGGGGAGGAACCTACAATGGGCAGTTCTTC. It specifies CATSDLPGGAGGGTYNGQFF.

Concerning this clonotype: Just one base apart from a much larger clone, this may be a read error. The J gene is TRBJ2-3, the V gene TRBV20-1; 11 bases align to TRBD2. The germline gives CDR1 DFQATT, CDR2 SNEGSKA (reference sequence). The trim removed 5 bases at V and 0 bases at J, leaving 4 bases unmatched. The CDR3 runs 15 residues. The DNA of the CDR3 is TGCAGTGCTGGGGGGACTAGCGGTAGCACAGATACGCAGTATTTT. Its translation: CSAGGTSGSTDTQYF.

This sequence joins TRBV25-1 and TRBJ2-1; weak D call: TRBD2 (6 bases). Trimming removed 1 base from V and 4 bases from J, with 14 bases in between. CDR3 length: 16 amino acids. CDR1 is MGHDK, CDR2 SYGVNS, per germline. CDR3 protein: CASSEFGGGVYNEQFF. In DNA form, the CDR3 reads TGTGCCAGCAGTGAATTCGGGGGAGGCGTATACAATGAGCAGTTCTTC.

As regards this clonotype: This may be a read error: a much more frequent sequence differs by one nucleotide. This sequence joins TRBV6-2 or TRBV6-3 and TRBJ2-5; D not certain. The CDR3 contains 14 residues. V shed 5 bases and J shed 11 bases, with 21 bases lying between them. From germline, CDR1 is MNHEY and CDR2 SVGEGT. The DNA of the CDR3 is TGTGCCAGCAGTCCACCCTTACACCAATCGGAGCAGTACTTC. Its protein product is CASSPPLHQSEQYF.

This clonotype was recorded at least ten times. The chain uses TRBV20-1 and TRBJ1-6; possibly TRBD1 for D (5 bases). Trimming stripped 5 bases from V and 6 bases from J, with 8 bases between. Per germline, CDR1 DFQATT and CDR2 SNEGSKA (reference sequence). The CDR3 is 12 residues long. This chain's CDR3 is CSAPQGNSPLHF. The CDR3 DNA reads as TGCAGTGCTCCTCAGGGTAATTCACCCCTCCACTTT.